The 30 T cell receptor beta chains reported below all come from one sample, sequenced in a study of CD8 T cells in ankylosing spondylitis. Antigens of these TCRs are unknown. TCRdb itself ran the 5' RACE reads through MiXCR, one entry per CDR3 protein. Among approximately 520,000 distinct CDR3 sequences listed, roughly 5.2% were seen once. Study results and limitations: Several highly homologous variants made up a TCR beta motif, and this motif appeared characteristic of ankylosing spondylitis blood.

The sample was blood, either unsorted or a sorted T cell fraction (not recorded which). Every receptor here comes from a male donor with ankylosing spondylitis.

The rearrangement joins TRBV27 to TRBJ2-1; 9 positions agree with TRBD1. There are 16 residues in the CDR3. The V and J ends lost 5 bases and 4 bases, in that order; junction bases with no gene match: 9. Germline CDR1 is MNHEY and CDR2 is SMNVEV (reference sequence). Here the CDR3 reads CASSPGPGQGYNEQFF. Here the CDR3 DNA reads TGTGCCAGCAGTCCAGGCCCGGGACAGGGATACAATGAGCAGTTCTTC.

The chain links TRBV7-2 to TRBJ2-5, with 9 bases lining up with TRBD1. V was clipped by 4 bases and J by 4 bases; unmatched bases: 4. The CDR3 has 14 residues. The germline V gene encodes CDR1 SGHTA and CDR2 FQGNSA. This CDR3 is CASSSNRGLETQYF. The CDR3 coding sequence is TGTGCCAGCAGCTCCAACAGGGGGCTAGAGACCCAGTACTTC.

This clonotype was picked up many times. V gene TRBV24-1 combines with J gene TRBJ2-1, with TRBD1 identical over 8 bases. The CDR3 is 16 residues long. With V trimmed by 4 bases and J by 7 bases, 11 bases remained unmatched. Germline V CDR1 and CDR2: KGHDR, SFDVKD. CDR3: CATSDPGTGGPNEQFF. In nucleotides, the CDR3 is TGTGCCACCAGTGACCCTGGGACAGGTGGTCCTAATGAGCAGTTCTTC.

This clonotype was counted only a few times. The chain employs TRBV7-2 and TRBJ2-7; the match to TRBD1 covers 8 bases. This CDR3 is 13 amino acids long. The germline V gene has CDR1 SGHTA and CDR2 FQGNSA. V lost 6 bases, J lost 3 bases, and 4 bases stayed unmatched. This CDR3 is CASSWTGYYEQYF. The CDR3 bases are TGTGCCAGCAGTTGGACAGGGTACTACGAGCAGTACTTC.

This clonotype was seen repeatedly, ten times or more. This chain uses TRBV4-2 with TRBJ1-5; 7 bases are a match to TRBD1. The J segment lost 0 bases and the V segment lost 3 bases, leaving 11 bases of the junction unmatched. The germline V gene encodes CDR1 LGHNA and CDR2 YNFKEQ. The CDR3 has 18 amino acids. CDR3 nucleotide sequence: TGTGCCAGCAGCCACCCACTAGGGGGACAGTTTAGCAATCAGCCCCAGCATTTT. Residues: CASSHPLGGQFSNQPQHF.

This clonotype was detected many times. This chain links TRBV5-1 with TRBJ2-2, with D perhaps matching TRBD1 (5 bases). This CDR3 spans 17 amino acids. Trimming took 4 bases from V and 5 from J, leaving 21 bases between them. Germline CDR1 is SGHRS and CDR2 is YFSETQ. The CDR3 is CASSRSLQVATTGELFF. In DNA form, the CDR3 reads TGCGCCAGCAGCCGAAGCTTACAGGTCGCGACGACCGGGGAGCTGTTTTTT.

CDR3 sequence (DNA): TGCAGTGCTAGAAGACTAGCGGGAGACTCCTACGAGCAGTACTTC. Protein sequence: CSARRLAGDSYEQYF. The chain couples TRBV20-1 to TRBJ2-7; TRBD2 aligns across 12 bases. J lost 0 bases, V lost 2 bases, and 2 bases had no gene match. The CDR3 length is 15 residues. Germline loops: CDR1 DFQATT, CDR2 SNEGSKA (reference sequence).

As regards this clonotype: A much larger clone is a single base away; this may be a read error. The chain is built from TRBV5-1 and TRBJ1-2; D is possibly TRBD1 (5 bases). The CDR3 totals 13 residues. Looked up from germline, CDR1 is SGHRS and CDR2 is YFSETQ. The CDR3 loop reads CTSSSGPGYGYTF. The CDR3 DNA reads TGCACCAGCAGCTCAGGGCCAGGGTATGGCTACACCTTC.

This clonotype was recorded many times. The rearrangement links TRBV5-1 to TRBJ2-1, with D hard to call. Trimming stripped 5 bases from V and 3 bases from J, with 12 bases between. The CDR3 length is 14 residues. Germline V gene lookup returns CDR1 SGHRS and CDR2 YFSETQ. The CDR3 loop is CASRMDRVYNEQFF. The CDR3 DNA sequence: TGCGCCAGCAGAATGGATAGGGTCTACAATGAGCAGTTCTTC.

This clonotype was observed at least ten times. CDR3 in amino acids: CASSQGRTGLGYGYTF. The CDR3 DNA sequence: TGCGCCAGCAGCCAAGGACGGACAGGCTTGGGCTATGGCTACACCTTC. The chain links TRBV4-3 to TRBJ1-2, with TRBD1 matching over 7 bases. Germline trimming cut 1 base from V and 4 bases from J; bases unmatched to any gene: 9. This CDR3 comprises 16 residues. Germline values: CDR1 LGHNA, CDR2 YSLEER.

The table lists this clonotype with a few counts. The CDR3 is CASSDQQGTDTQYF. In DNA, the CDR3 is TGCGCCAGCAGTGACCAACAGGGGACAGATACGCAGTATTTT. V is TRBV10-1 and J is TRBJ2-3; TRBD1 matches 7 bases. This CDR3 comprises 14 residues. The J segment lost 3 bases and the V segment lost 3 bases, leaving 3 bases of the junction unmatched. Germline CDR1 WNHNN, CDR2 SYGVQD (reference sequence).

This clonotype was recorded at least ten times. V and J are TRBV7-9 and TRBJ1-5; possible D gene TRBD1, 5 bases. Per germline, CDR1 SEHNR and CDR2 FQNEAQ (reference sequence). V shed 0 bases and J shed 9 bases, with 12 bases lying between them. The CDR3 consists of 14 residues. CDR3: CASSLAREGRPQHF. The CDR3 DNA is TGTGCCAGCAGCTTAGCCAGGGAGGGACGGCCCCAGCATTTT.

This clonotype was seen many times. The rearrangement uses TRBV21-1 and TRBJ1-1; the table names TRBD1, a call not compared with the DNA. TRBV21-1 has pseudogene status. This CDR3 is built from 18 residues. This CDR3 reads CASRPGTGKRRGDTEAFF. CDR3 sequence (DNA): TGTGCCAGCAGACCCGGGACAGGGAAGAGGAGGGGTGACACTGAAGCTTTCTTT.

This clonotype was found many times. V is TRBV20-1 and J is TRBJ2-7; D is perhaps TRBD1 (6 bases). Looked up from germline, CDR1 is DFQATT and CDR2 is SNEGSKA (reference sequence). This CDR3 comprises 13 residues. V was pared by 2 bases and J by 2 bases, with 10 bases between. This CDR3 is CSARRQATYEQYF. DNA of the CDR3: TGCAGTGCTAGAAGACAGGCTACCTACGAGCAGTACTTC.

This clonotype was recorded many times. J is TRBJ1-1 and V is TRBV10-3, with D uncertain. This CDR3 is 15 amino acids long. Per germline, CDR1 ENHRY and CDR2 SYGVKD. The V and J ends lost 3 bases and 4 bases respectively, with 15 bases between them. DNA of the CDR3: TGTGCCATCAGTGACCCCCTCCGGCCCGGCACTGAAGCTTTCTTT. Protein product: CAISDPLRPGTEAFF.

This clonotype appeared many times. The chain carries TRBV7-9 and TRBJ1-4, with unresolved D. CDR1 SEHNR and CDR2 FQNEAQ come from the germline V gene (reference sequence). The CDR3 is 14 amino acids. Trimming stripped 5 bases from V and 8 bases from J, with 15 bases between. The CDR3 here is CASSPDALREKLFF. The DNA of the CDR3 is TGTGCCAGCAGCCCGGACGCGCTGAGGGAAAAACTGTTTTTT.

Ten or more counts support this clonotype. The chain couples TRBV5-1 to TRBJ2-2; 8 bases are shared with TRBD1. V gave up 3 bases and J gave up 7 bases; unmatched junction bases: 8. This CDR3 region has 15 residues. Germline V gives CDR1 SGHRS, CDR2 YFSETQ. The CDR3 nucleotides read TGCGCCAGCAGCTCCATCGGACAGGGAGACGGGGAGCTGTTTTTT. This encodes CASSSIGQGDGELFF.

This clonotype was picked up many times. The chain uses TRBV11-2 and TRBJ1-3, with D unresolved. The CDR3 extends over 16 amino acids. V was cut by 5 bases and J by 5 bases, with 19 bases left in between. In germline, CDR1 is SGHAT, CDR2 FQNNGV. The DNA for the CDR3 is TGTGCCAGCAGCCAACTCCACGGAACTCGCCGAAACACCATATATTTT. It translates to CASSQLHGTRRNTIYF.

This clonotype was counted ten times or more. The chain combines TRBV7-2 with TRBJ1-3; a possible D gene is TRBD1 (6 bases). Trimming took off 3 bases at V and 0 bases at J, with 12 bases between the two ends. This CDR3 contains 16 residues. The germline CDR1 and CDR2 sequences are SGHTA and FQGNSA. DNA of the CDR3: TGTGCCAGCAGCTTGGCACAGGGTTCCTCTGGAAACACCATATATTTT. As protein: CASSLAQGSSGNTIYF.

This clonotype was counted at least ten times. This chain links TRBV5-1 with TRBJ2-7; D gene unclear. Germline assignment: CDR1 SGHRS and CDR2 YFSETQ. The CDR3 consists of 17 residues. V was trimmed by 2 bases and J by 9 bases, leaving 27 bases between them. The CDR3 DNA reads TGCGCCAGCAGCTTAAAGACACCCCGAATGGTGTATAACGGGCAGTACTTC. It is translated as CASSLKTPRMVYNGQYF. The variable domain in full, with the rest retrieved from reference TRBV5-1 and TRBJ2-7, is KAGVTQTPRYLIKTRGQQVTLSCSPISGHRSVSWYQQTPGQGLQFLFEYFSETQRNKGNFPGRFSGRQFSNSRSEMNVSTLELGDSALYLCASSLKTPRMVYNGQYFGPGTRLTVT.

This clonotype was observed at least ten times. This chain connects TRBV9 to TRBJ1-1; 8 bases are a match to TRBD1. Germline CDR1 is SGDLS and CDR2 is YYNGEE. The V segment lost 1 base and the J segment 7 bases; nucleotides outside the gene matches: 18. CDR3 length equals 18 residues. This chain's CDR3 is CASSVLDRAGTRPDEAFF. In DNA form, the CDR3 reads TGTGCCAGCAGCGTATTGGACAGGGCCGGAACCCGACCTGATGAAGCTTTCTTT.

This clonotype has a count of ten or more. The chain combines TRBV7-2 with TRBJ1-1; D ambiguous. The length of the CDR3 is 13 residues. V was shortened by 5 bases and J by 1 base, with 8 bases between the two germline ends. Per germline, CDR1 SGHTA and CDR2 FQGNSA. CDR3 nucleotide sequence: TGTGCCAGCAGCCCCCACAAGAACACTGAAGCTTTCTTT. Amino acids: CASSPHKNTEAFF.

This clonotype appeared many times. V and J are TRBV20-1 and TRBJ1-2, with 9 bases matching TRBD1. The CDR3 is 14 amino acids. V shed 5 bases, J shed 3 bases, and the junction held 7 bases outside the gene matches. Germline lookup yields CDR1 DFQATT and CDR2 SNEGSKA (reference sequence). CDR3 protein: CSARSGTGHYGYTF. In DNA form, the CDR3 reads TGCAGTGCTCGCTCGGGGACAGGGCACTATGGCTACACCTTC.

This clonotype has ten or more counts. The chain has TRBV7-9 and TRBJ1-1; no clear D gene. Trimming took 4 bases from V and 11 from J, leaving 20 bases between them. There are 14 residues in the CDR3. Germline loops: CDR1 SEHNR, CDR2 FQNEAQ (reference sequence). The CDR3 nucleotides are TGTGCCAGCAGCTATCACGCCGGCCAGTCGGAGGCTTTCTTT. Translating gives CASSYHAGQSEAFF.

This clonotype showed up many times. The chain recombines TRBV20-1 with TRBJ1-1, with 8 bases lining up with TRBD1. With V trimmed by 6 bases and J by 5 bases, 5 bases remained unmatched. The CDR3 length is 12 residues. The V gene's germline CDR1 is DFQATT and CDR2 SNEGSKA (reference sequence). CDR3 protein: CSANRQGTEAFF. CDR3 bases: TGCAGTGCCAACCGACAGGGGACTGAAGCTTTCTTT.

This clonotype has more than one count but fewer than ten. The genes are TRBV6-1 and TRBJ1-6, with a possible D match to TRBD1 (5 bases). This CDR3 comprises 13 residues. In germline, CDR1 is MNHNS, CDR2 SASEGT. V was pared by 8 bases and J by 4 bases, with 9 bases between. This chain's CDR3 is CASQTDYNSPLHF. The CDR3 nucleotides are TGTGCCAGCCAGACAGATTATAATTCACCCCTCCACTTT.

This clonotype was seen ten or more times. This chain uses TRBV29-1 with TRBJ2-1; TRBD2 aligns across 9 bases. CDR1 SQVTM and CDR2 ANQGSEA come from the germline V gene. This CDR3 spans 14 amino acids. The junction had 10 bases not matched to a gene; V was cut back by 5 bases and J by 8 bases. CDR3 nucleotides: TGCAGCGTTTTGGGCGGGAGGGCCATGGATGAGCAGTTCTTC. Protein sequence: CSVLGGRAMDEQFF.

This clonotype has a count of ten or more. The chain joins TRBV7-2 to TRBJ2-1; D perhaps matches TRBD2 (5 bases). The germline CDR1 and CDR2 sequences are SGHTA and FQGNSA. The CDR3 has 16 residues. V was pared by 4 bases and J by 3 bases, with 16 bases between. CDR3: CASSSRGSGLYNEQFF. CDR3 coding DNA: TGTGCCAGCAGCTCCCGAGGAAGCGGTCTCTACAATGAGCAGTTCTTC.

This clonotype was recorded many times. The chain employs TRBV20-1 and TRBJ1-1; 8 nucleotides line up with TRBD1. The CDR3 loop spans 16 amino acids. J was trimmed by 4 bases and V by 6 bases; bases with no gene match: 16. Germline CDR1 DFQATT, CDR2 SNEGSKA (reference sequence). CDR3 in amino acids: CSAHRDRPGRGTEAFF. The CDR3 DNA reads TGCAGTGCCCACCGGGACAGGCCCGGGAGGGGCACTGAAGCTTTCTTT.

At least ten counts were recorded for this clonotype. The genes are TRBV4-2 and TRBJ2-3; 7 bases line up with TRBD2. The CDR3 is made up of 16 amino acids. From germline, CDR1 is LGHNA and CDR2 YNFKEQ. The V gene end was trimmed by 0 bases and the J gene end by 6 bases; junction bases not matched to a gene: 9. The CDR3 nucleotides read TGTGCCAGCAGCCAAGATTATCGCGGGAGTAGGGATACGCAGTATTTT. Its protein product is CASSQDYRGSRDTQYF.